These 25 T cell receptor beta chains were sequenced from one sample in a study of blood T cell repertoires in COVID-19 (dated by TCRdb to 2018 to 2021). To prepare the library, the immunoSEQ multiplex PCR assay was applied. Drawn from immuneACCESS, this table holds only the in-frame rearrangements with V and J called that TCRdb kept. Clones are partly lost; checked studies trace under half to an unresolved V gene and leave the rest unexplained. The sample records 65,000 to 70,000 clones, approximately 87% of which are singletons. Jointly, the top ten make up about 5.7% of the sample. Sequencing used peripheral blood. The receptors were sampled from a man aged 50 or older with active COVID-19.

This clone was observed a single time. In nucleotides, the CDR3 is TGTGCCAGCAGTTCGTCAGGGGGCTATGGCTACACCTTC. It encodes CASSSSGGYGYTF. The chain combines TRBV12-3 or TRBV12-4 with TRBJ1-2; TRBD1 aligns across 7 bases. The CDR3 is made up of 13 amino acids. V lost 4 bases to trimming and J lost 4 bases; unmatched junction nucleotides: 3.

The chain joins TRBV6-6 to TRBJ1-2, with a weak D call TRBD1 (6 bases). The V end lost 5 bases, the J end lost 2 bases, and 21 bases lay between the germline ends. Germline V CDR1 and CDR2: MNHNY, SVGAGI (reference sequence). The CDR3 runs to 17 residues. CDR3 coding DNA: TGTGCCAGCAGTCAGAGGCGGTCGGGACATAAGAACTATGGCTACACCTTC. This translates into CASSQRRSGHKNYGYTF.

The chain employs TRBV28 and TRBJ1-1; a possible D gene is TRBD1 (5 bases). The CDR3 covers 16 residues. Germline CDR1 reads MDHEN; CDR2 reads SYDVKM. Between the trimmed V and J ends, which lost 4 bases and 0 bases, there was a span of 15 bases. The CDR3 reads CASSSSGLTMNTEAFF. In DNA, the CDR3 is TGTGCCAGCAGTTCTTCAGGGCTTACTATGAACACTGAAGCTTTCTTT.

The chain's CDR3 is CASSTGQRLNTEAFF. The DNA of the CDR3 is TGTGCCAGCAGCACGGGACAGAGACTGAACACTGAAGCTTTCTTT. The rearrangement joins TRBV7-8 to TRBJ1-1, with TRBD1 matching 7 bases. Per the germline V gene, CDR1 is SGHVS and CDR2 is FQNEAQ. With 5 bases clipped from V and 0 bases from J, the junction kept 6 bases outside the gene matches. The CDR3 loop spans 15 amino acids.

CDR3 sequence: CASSSTGNSGANVLTF. The CDR3 region has the DNA TGTGCCAGCAGCTCGACAGGGAACTCTGGGGCCAACGTCCTGACTTTC. This chain joins TRBV7-3 and TRBJ2-6, with 7 positions matching TRBD1. Germline CDR1 SGHTA, CDR2 FQGTGA. J was trimmed by 0 bases and V by 4 bases; bases with no gene match: 3. The CDR3 runs 16 residues.

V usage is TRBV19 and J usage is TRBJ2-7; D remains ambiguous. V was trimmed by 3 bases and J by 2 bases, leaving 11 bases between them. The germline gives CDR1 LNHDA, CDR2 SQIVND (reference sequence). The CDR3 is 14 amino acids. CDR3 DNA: TGTGCCAGTAGTATGGGCCAGCCAGCCTACGAGCAGTACTTC. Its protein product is CASSMGQPAYEQYF.

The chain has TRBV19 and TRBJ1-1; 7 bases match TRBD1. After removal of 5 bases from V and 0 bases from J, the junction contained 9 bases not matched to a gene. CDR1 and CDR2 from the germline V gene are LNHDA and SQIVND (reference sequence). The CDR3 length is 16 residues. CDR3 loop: CASSRQGGTVNTEAFF. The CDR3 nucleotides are TGTGCCAGTAGTCGGCAAGGAGGGACAGTGAACACTGAAGCTTTCTTT.

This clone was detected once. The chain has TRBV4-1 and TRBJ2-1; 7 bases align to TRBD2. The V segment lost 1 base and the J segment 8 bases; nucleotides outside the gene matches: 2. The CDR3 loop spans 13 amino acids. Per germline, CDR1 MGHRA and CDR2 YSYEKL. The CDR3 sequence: CASSQGLADEQFF. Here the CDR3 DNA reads TGCGCCAGCAGCCAAGGACTAGCCGATGAGCAGTTCTTC.

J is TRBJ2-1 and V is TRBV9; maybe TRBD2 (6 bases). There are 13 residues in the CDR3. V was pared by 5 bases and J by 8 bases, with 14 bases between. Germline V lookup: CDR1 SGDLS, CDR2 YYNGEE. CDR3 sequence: CASSPGEGYEQFF. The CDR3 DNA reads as TGTGCCAGCAGTCCGGGAGAAGGCTATGAGCAGTTCTTC.

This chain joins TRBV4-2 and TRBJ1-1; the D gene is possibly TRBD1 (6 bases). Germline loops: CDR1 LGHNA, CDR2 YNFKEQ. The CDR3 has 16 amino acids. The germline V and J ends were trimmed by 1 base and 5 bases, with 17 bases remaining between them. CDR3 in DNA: TGTGCCAGCAGCCAAGCAGAGGGGGTCGTCCCAACTGAAGCTTTCTTT. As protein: CASSQAEGVVPTEAFF.

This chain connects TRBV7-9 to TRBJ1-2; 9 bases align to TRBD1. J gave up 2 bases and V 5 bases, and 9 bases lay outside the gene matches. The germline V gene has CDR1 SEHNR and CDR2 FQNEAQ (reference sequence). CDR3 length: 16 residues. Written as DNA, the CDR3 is TGTGCCAGCAGCGCCCAGGACAGGGGAGCGAACTATGGCTACACCTTC. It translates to CASSAQDRGANYGYTF.

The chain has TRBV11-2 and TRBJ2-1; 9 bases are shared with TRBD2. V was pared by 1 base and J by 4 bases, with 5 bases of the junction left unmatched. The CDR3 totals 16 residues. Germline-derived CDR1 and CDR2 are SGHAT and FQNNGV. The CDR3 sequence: CASSLAGSGSYNEQFF. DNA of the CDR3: TGTGCCAGCAGCTTAGCAGGTAGCGGGAGTTACAATGAGCAGTTCTTC.

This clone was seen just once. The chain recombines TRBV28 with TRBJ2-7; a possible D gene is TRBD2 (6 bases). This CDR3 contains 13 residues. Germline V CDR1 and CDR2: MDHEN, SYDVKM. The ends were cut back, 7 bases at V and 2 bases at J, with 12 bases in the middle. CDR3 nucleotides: TGTGCCAGCACACTAGCTCCTACCTACGAGCAGTACTTC. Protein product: CASTLAPTYEQYF.

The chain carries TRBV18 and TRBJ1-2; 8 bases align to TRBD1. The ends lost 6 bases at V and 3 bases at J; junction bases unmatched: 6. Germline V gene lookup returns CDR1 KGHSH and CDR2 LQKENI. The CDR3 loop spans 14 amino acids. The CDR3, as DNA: TGTGCCAGCTCCCAGGACAGGGTTGACTATGGCTACACCTTC. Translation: CASSQDRVDYGYTF. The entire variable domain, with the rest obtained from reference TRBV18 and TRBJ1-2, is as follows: NAGVMQNPRHLVRRRGQEARLRCSPMKGHSHVYWYRQLPEEGLKFMVYLQKENIIDESGMPKERFSAEFPKEGPSILRIQQVVRGDSAAYFCASSQDRVDYGYTFGSGTRLTVV.

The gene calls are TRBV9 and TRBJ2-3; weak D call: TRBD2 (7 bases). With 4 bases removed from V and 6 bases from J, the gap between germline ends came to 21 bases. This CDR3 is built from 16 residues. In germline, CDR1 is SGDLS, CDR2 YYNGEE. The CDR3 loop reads CASSTGGGRLRDTQYF. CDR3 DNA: TGTGCCAGCAGCACCGGGGGCGGGAGACTTAGGGATACGCAGTATTTT.

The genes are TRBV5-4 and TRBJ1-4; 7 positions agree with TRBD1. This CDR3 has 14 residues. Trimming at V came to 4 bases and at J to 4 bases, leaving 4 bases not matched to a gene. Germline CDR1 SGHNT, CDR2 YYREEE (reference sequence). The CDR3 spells CASSIYRGNEKLFF. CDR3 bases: TGTGCCAGCAGCATCTACAGGGGTAATGAAAAACTGTTTTTT.

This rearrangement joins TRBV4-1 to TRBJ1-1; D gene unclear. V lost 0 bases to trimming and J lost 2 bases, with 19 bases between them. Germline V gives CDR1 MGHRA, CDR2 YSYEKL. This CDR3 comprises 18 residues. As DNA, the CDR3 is TGCGCCAGCAGCCAAGATCAGGAATCGATCCGGTCCAACACTGAAGCTTTCTTT. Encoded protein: CASSQDQESIRSNTEAFF.

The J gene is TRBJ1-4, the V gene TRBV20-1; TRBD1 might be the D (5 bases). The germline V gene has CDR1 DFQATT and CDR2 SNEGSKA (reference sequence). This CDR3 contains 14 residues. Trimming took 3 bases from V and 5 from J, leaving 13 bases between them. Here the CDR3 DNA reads TGCAGTGCTAGTGACAGCGGAGGGAATGAAAAACTGTTTTTT. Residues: CSASDSGGNEKLFF.

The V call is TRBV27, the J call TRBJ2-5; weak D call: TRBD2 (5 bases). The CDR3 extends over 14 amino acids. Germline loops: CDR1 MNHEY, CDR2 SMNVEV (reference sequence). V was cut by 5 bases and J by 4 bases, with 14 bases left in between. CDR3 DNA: TGTGCCAGCAGTGGAACGAGCGGCCGAGAGACCCAGTACTTC. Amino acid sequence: CASSGTSGRETQYF.

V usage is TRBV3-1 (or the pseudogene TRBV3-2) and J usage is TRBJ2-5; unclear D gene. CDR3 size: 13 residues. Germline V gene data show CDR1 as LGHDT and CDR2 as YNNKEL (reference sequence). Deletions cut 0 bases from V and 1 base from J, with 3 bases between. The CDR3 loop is CASSQDLQETQYF. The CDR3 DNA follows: TGTGCCAGCAGCCAAGATCTCCAAGAGACCCAGTACTTC.

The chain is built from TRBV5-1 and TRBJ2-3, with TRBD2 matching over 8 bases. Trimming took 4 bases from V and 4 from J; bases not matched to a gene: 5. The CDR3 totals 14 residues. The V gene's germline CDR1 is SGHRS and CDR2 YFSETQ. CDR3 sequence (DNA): TGCGCCAGCAGCCGTTGGACTAGCTCAGATACGCAGTATTTT. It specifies CASSRWTSSDTQYF.

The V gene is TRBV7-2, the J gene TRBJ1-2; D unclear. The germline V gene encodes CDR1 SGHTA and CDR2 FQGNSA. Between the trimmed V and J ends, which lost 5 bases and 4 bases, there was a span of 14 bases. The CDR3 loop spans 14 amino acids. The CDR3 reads CASSGQQARYGYTF. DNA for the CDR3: TGTGCCAGCAGCGGGCAGCAGGCCCGCTATGGCTACACCTTC.

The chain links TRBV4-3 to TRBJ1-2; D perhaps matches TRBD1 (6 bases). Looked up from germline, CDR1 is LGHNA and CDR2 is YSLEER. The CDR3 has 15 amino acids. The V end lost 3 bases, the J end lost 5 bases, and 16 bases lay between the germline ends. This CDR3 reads CASSQVSTGGYGYTF. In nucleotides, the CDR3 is TGCGCCAGCAGCCAGGTCTCGACAGGAGGTTATGGCTACACCTTC.

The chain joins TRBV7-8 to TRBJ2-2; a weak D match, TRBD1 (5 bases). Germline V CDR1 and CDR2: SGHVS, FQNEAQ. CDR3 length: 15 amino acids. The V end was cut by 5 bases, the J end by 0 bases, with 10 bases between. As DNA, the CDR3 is TGTGCCAGCAGCCCCCAGGGTTCGAACACCGGGGAGCTGTTTTTT. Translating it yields CASSPQGSNTGELFF.

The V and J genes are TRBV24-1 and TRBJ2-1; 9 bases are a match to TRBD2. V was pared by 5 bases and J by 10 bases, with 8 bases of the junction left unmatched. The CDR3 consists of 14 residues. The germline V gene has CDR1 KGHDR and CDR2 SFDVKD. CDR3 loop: CATSALSGSNEQFF. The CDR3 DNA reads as TGTGCCACCAGTGCCCTTAGCGGGAGCAACGAGCAGTTCTTC.